The present T cell receptor beta chain was sequenced within a study of early T cells in non-severe SARS-CoV-2 infection. Study details: The input, bulk RNA from unsorted whole blood, was sequenced, and chains were unpaired.

Overall study results and limits: Matching results from VDJdb favored anti-spike CD8 responses, leaving private and CD4 specificities undetected.

This clonotype was counted at least ten times. Its antigen is undetermined. Each single cDNA molecule received a unique molecular identifier. TCRdb reanalysed the 5' RACE reads using MiXCR and keeps one entry per CDR3 protein. The sample has some 91,000 distinct CDR3 sequences, about 13% seen once; the top ten hold 2% to 2.5%. CDR1 SGHAT and CDR2 FQNNGV come from the germline V gene. The CDR3 sequence is 13 residues long. V was shortened by 3 bases and J by 7 bases, with 12 bases between the two germline ends. The chain has TRBV11-2 and TRBJ1-1, with D unresolved. Sequenced input: whole blood. This receptor was identified in an adult who was a healthcare worker with PCR-confirmed SARS-CoV-2 infection or an uninfected control (not recorded which). In DNA, the CDR3 is TGTGCCAGCAGCTTGAACGTGGATAGTGAAGCTTTCTTT. Translated: CASSLNVDSEAFF.